The clone carrying this T cell receptor beta chain has a count of ten or more. Its antigen is currently unknown. This specimen belongs to a study of CD8+CD57+ T cells in acquired aplastic anemia. As for the study in general: Healthy donor CD4+ samples were sequenced to a depth that averaged around 9.8 million reads.

Study results and limitations: Twenty-nine CD8+ CDR3 sequences were shared between patients and controls.

Germline CDR1 reads SGHTS; CDR2 reads YDEGEE. Deletions cut 0 bases from V and 5 bases from J, with 12 bases between. This CDR3 spans 15 amino acids. Genomic DNA, serving as template, underwent TCR beta VDJ and CDR3 profiling. TCRdb re-analysed the reads in MiXCR, keeping a single row per CDR3 protein. The sample holds 150,000 or so distinct CDR3 sequences, 55% to 70% seen once. The rearrangement links TRBV5-8 to TRBJ2-1; D not certain. This TCR derives from a human donor in good health. The sequenced sample consisted of sorted CD4+, CD8+, or CD8+CD57+ T cells (not recorded which) from PBMCs. CDR3 sequence: CASSLGGKNHNEQFF. CDR3 sequence (DNA): TGTGCCAGCAGCTTGGGGGGAAAGAATCACAATGAGCAGTTCTTC.